Described below is a single TCR beta chain sequence and its context. This specimen belongs to a study of T cells expressing NK-cell markers. Study background: It was sorted CD3+CD56-NKG2C+, CD3+CD56+NKG2C- and CD3+CD56+NKG2C+ T cells that provided the TCR beta repertoires. Seven donors tested HCMV-seropositive and one tested seronegative among the eight sequenced.

The CDR3 length is 14 residues. Germline V gives CDR1 SGHTA, CDR2 FQGNSA. TCRdb re-called the 5' RACE reads and gives one entry per CDR3 protein, without DNA. Its clone listing holds roughly 420,000 distinct CDR3 sequences. Material for sequencing was blood T cells: a sorted CD56 or NKG2C T cell subset, CD4+ or CD8+ T cells, or bulk PBMC T cells (not recorded which). The TCR originated in a woman aged 18 to 75 in good health. The chain joins TRBV7-2 to TRBJ1-4; TCRdb calls TRBD1, which cannot be checked without DNA. CDR3 in amino acids: CASRTGKGEEKLFF.